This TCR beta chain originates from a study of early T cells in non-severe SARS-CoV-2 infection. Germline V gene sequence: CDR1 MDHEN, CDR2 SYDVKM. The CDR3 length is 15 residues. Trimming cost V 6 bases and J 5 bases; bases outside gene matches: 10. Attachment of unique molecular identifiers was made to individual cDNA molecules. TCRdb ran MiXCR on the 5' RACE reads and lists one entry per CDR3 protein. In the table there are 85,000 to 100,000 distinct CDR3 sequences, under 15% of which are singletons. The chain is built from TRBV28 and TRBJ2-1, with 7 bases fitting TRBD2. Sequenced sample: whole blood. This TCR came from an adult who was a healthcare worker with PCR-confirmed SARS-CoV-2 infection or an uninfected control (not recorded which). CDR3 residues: CASSSRGEADNEQFF. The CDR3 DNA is TGTGCCAGCAGCTCACGGGGGGAGGCTGACAATGAGCAGTTCTTC.